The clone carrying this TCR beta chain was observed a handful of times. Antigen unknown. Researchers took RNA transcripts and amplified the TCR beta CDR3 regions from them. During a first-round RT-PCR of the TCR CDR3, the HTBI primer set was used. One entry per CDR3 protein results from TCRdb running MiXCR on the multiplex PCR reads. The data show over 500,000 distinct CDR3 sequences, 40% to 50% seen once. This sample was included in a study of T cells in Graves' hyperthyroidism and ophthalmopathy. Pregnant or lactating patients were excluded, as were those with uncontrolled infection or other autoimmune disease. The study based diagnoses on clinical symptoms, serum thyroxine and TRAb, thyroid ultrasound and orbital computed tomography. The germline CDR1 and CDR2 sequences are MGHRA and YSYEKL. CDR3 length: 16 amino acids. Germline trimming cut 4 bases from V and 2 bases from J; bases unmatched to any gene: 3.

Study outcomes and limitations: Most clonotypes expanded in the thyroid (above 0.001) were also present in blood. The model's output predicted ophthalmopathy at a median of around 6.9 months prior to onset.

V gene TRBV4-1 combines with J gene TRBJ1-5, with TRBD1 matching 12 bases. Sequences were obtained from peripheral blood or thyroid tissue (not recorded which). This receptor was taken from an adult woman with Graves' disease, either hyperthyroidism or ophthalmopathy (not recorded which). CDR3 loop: CASSLGQGAGNQPQHF. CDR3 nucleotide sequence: TGCGCCAGCAGCCTGGGACAGGGGGCCGGCAATCAGCCCCAGCATTTT.